This T cell receptor (beta chain) is drawn from a study of early T cells in non-severe SARS-CoV-2 infection. Germline V CDR1 and CDR2: SGHRS, YFSETQ. The CDR3 spans 14 residues. V was clipped by 4 bases and J by 7 bases; unmatched bases: 11. The TCR library protocol was used to attach unique molecular identifiers. These identifiers were attached to individual cDNA molecules. TCRdb reprocessed the 5' RACE reads via MiXCR and lists one record per CDR3 protein. The sample carries tens of thousands of distinct CDR3 sequences, around 12% recorded once. There are a few counts of this clonotype. Sequencing input: whole blood. This sequence joins TRBV5-1 and TRBJ2-7; the match to TRBD1 covers 7 bases. The receptor comes from an adult who was a healthcare worker with PCR-confirmed SARS-CoV-2 infection or an uninfected control (not recorded which). CDR3 in DNA: TGCGCCAGCAGCACCCGACAGGGCCCCTTGGAGCAGTACTTC. Translating it yields CASSTRQGPLEQYF.